One sample yielded the 17 T cell receptor beta chains listed below, sequenced in a study of cytomegalovirus exposure and HLA in healthy donors (dated by TCRdb to the late 2010s). Receptor libraries were prepared by the immunoSEQ multiplex PCR assay. For the multiplex PCR, a mixture combining 60 forward primers for TCR Vbeta segments and 13 reverse primers for TCR Jbeta segments was used. What TCRdb holds here is the immuneACCESS table cut down to in-frame rearrangements. Part of the clones is not present; checked against another copy, under half of the missing clones reflect an unresolved V gene, and the others are unexplained. This sample holds around 120,000 clones; 73% were observed only once. The ten top clones hold around 4.5% of the sample. Sequencing input: PBMCs. These receptors all come from a woman aged 40-49 years in good health and CMV-seronegative.

This rearrangement joins TRBV7-2 to TRBJ2-2; TRBD1 aligns across 7 bases. J gave up 1 base and V 4 bases, and 0 bases lay outside the gene matches. The CDR3 is 14 amino acids. Per germline, CDR1 SGHTA and CDR2 FQGNSA. In DNA form, the CDR3 reads TGTGCCAGCAGCTGGACAGGGAACACCGGGGAGCTGTTTTTT. This sequence encodes CASSWTGNTGELFF.

This clone has just one count. Here the CDR3 omits its conserved ending phenylalanine or tryptophan, so a read error is the likely source. J is TRBJ1-1 and V is TRBV6-6; maybe TRBD1 (6 bases). Germline CDR1 MNHNY, CDR2 SVGAGI (reference sequence). The CDR3 extends over 15 amino acids. The CDR3 coding sequence is TGTGCCGGCAGTTACTCCAAAACAGGGACCACTGAAGCTTTCTCT. Its translation is CAGSYSKTGTTEAFS.

The chain is built from TRBV9 and TRBJ2-1; 7 bases map to TRBD1. With 4 bases clipped from V and 5 bases from J, the junction kept 6 bases outside the gene matches. Germline CDR1 and CDR2: SGDLS and YYNGEE. The CDR3 spans 14 residues. Here the CDR3 DNA reads TGTGCCAGCAGCACGACAGGGTCGAACAATGAGCAGTTCTTC. Protein product: CASSTTGSNNEQFF.

The V gene is TRBV14, the J gene TRBJ2-2; D remains ambiguous. Trimming took 4 bases from V and 6 from J, leaving 15 bases between them. Germline assignment: CDR1 SGHDN and CDR2 FVKESK. The CDR3 covers 15 residues. The CDR3 protein is CASSPYGARAGELFF. The CDR3 region has the DNA TGTGCCAGCAGCCCCTATGGAGCGAGAGCCGGGGAGCTGTTTTTT.

The gene calls are TRBV9 and TRBJ1-2; TRBD1 aligns across 11 bases. J lost 8 bases, V lost 0 bases, and 3 bases had no gene match. The CDR3 consists of 14 residues. Germline V CDR1 and CDR2: SGDLS, YYNGEE. CDR3 sequence: CASSVGTGGAGYTF. The CDR3, as DNA: TGTGCCAGCAGCGTAGGGACAGGGGGCGCGGGCTACACCTTC. The whole variable domain, filled in from reference TRBV9 and TRBJ1-2, reads DSGVTQTPKHLITATGQRVTLRCSPRSGDLSVYWYQQSLDQGLQFLIQYYNGEERAKGNILERFSAQQFPDLHSELNLSSLELGDSALYFCASSVGTGGAGYTFGSGTRLTVV.

In DNA, the CDR3 is TGTGCCAGCAGTCGGACGGGGACTGGAAACACCATATATTTT. Translating gives CASSRTGTGNTIYF. The chain uses TRBV6-5 and TRBJ1-3; D remains ambiguous. CDR1 and CDR2 (germline): MNHEY, SVGAGI. Trimming cost V 5 bases and J 2 bases, with 10 bases left between them. The length of the CDR3 is 14 residues.

This sequence joins TRBV19 and TRBJ1-2; D possibly corresponds to TRBD1 (5 bases). V was pared by 3 bases and J by 5 bases, with 13 bases between. The CDR3 contains 14 residues. CDR1 LNHDA and CDR2 SQIVND come from the germline V gene (reference sequence). This CDR3 reads CASSISGAEYGYTF. The CDR3 DNA is TGTGCCAGTAGTATCTCTGGGGCCGAATATGGCTACACCTTC.

This chain uses TRBV6-5 with TRBJ2-7, with 7 bases identical to TRBD2. The CDR3 spans 12 residues. V trimming: 9 bases; J trimming: 2 bases; junction bases outside the gene matches: 4. Germline V gene data show CDR1 as MNHEY and CDR2 as SVGAGI. CDR3: CASRGEAYEQYF. The CDR3 nucleotides read TGTGCCAGTCGGGGGGAAGCCTACGAGCAGTACTTC.

This clone was seen a handful of times. The rearrangement joins TRBV7-3 to TRBJ1-2, with 9 bases identical to TRBD1. CDR1 and CDR2 from the germline V gene are SGHTA and FQGTGA. The CDR3 length is 16 residues. The V gene end was trimmed by 3 bases and the J gene end by 7 bases; junction bases not matched to a gene: 12. CDR3 DNA: TGTGCCAGCAGCTTCACCGGGACAGGGTTAGAAGGTGGCTACACCTTC. Translating it yields CASSFTGTGLEGGYTF. The whole variable domain, remainder taken from reference TRBV7-3 and TRBJ1-2, is GAGVSQTPSNKVTEKGKYVELRCDPISGHTALYWYRQSLGQGPEFLIYFQGTGAADDSGLPNDRFFAVRPEGSVSTLKIQRTERGDSAVYLCASSFTGTGLEGGYTFGSGTRLTVV.

J is TRBJ1-5 and V is TRBV5-6; TRBD1 agrees at 7 bases. CDR3 size: 16 residues. J lost 3 bases, V lost 4 bases, and 10 bases had no gene match. Germline V gives CDR1 SGHDT, CDR2 YYEEEE. For the CDR3, the DNA is TGTGCCAGCAGCGATCGGACAGGCGGCTTCAATCAGCCCCAGCATTTT. It yields the protein CASSDRTGGFNQPQHF. The variable domain in full, completed from reference TRBV5-6 and TRBJ1-5, reads DAGVTQSPTHLIKTRGQQVTLRCSPKSGHDTVSWYQQALGQGPQFIFQYYEEEERQRGNFPDRFSGHQFPNYSSELNVNALLLGDSALYLCASSDRTGGFNQPQHFGDGTRLSIL.

The rearrangement joins TRBV29-1 to TRBJ2-2; D possibly corresponds to TRBD1 (6 bases). V was pared by 7 bases and J by 4 bases, with 16 bases between. The CDR3 totals 14 residues. Germline V lookup: CDR1 SQVTM, CDR2 ANQGSEA. Here the CDR3 reads CSAGYRAGTGELFF. DNA of the CDR3: TGCAGCGCTGGGTACAGGGCGGGCACCGGGGAGCTGTTTTTT.

This sequence joins TRBV11-3 and TRBJ1-2; the match to TRBD1 covers 9 bases. Germline CDR1 SGHNT, CDR2 YENEEA. Unmatched junction bases numbered 8, after V lost 4 bases and J lost 8 bases. The CDR3 contains 14 residues. In nucleotides, the CDR3 is TGTGCCAGCAGCTCGGCACAGGGGGCGGGAGGCTACACCTTC. It yields the protein CASSSAQGAGGYTF.

The V and J genes are TRBV29-1 and TRBJ2-1, with D unresolved. This CDR3 comprises 10 residues. V lost 4 bases, J lost 12 bases, and 10 bases lay in between. The V gene's germline CDR1 is SQVTM and CDR2 ANQGSEA. CDR3 sequence: CSVGPGVQFF. CDR3 sequence (DNA): TGCAGCGTTGGGCCGGGTGTGCAGTTCTTC.

The rearrangement uses TRBV2 and TRBJ1-4, with TRBD1 identical over 10 bases. Germline trimming cut 8 bases from V and 6 bases from J; bases unmatched to any gene: 9. The germline CDR1 and CDR2 sequences are SNHLY and FYNNEI. CDR3 length equals 15 residues. The CDR3 reads CASVNPGTGDEKLFF. As DNA, the CDR3 is TGTGCCAGCGTTAACCCCGGGACAGGGGATGAAAAACTGTTTTTT.

Only one count was recorded for this clone. This chain uses TRBV6-5 with TRBJ2-7; D is ambiguous. Germline V CDR1 and CDR2: MNHEY, SVGAGI. V lost 6 bases, J lost 1 base, and 10 bases lay in between. This CDR3 spans 13 amino acids. This CDR3 is CASRPDISYEQYF. The CDR3 DNA is TGTGCCAGCAGACCCGACATATCCTACGAGCAGTACTTC.

J is TRBJ2-4 and V is TRBV30, with TRBD2 identical over 10 bases. The CDR3 has 17 amino acids. V trimming: 5 bases; J trimming: 5 bases; junction bases outside the gene matches: 15. Looked up from germline, CDR1 is GTSNPN and CDR2 is SVGIG (reference sequence). Written as DNA, the CDR3 is TGTGCCTGGGGCCTAGCGGGAGCCCAAATGCCGGAAAACATTCAGTACTTC. Translation gives CAWGLAGAQMPENIQYF.

V gene TRBV2 combines with J gene TRBJ1-2, with a tentative D call TRBD1 (6 bases). The CDR3 is made up of 15 amino acids. Germline V CDR1 and CDR2: SNHLY, FYNNEI. Trimming stripped 1 base from V and 1 base from J, with 10 bases between. The CDR3 loop reads CASSEVRGGNYGYTF. The CDR3 nucleotides are TGTGCCAGCAGTGAAGTTCGAGGGGGTAACTATGGCTACACCTTC.